This T cell receptor (beta chain) was captured in a study of blood T cell repertoires in COVID-19. Generated by immunoSEQ multiplex PCR, the TCRdb table keeps only in-frame clones and is missing some. Of some 39,000 clones listed, more than 90% are singletons. The CDR3 totals 15 residues. Trimming cost V 6 bases and J 7 bases; bases outside gene matches: 9. In germline, CDR1 is SNHLY, CDR2 FYNNEI. V usage is TRBV2 and J usage is TRBJ1-6; 7 bases align to TRBD1. The receptor was isolated from a human donor in a cohort sampled during active COVID-19. The source material was peripheral blood. CDR3 in DNA: TGTGCCAGCAGCGGAACAGGGGTTTACAATTCACCCCTCCACTTT. The encoded protein is CASSGTGVYNSPLHF.